This paragraph reports one T cell receptor (beta chain). Its target is unknown. This entry is derived from a study of T cell responses to AZD1222 COVID-19 vaccine. General study points: Repertoires were obtained only post-peak T cell response.

Method: immunoSEQ multiplex PCR; TCRdb's copy keeps in-frame clones and lacks some. The table records approximately 150,000 clones, roughly nine tenths of them present only once. Trimming removed 1 base at V and 8 bases at J, with 5 bases between. In germline, CDR1 is MNHEY, CDR2 SVGEGT. CDR3 length: 11 amino acids. Both about-4-week and about-12-week second-dose recipients were combined. The chain employs TRBV6-2 or TRBV6-3 and TRBJ1-2; no clear D gene. Sequenced here: peripheral blood, sampled 28 days after the second AZD1222 dose. This TCR was sampled from an adult who received the AZD1222 COVID-19 vaccine. CDR3 amino acids: CASSYLGGYTF. For the CDR3, the DNA is TGTGCCAGCAGTTACTTGGGAGGCTACACCTTC.